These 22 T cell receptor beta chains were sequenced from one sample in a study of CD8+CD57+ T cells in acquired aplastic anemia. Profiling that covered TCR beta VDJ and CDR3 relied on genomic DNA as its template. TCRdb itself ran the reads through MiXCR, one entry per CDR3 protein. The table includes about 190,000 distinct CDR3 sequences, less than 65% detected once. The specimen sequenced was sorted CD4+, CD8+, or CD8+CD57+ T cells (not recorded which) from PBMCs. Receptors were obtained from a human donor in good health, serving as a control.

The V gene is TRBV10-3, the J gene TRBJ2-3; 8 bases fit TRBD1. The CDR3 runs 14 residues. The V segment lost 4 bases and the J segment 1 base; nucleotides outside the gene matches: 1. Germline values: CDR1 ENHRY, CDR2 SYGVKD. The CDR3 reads CAISADRGTDTQYF. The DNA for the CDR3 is TGTGCCATCAGTGCGGACAGGGGCACAGATACGCAGTATTTT.

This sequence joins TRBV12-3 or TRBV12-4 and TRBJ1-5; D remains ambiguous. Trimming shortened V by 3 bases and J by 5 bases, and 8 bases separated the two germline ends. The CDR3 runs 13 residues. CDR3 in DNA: TGTGCCAGCAGTTTGTCTGAAGATCAGCCCCAGCATTTT. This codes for CASSLSEDQPQHF.

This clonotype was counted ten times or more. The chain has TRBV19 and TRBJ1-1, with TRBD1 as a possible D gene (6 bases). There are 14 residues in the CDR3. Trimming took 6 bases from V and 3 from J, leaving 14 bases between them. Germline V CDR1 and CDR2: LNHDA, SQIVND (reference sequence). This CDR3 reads CASRQQGRDTEAFF. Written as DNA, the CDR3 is TGTGCCAGTAGGCAACAGGGTAGGGACACTGAAGCTTTCTTT.

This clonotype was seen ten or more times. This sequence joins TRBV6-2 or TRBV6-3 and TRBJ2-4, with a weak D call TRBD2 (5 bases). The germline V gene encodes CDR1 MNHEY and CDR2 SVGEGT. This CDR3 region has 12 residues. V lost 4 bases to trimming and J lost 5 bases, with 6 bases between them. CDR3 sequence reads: CASSWTENIQYF. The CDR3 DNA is TGTGCCAGCAGTTGGACTGAAAACATTCAGTACTTC.

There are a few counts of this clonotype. Here the CDR3 reads CSVGTRPGQSSGYTF. As DNA, the CDR3 is TGCAGCGTTGGGACCCGTCCAGGGCAGAGTAGTGGCTACACCTTC. V usage is TRBV29-1 and J usage is TRBJ1-2; tentative D call: TRBD1 (5 bases). This CDR3 has 15 residues. V dropped 4 bases and J dropped 7 bases, with 22 bases sitting between them. Germline CDR1 reads SQVTM; CDR2 reads ANQGSEA.

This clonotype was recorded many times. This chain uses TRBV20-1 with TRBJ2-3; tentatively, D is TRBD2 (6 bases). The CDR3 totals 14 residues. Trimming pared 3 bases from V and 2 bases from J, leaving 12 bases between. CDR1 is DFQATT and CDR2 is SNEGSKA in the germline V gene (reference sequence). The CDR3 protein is CSARLGLTTDTQYF. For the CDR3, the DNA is TGCAGTGCTAGGTTGGGACTCACCACAGATACGCAGTATTTT.

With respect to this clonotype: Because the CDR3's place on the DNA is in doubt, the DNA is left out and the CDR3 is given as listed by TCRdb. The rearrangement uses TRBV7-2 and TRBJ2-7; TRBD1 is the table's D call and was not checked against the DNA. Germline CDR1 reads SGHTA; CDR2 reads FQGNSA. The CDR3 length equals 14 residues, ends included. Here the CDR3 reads CASSLVGSGTGKYF.

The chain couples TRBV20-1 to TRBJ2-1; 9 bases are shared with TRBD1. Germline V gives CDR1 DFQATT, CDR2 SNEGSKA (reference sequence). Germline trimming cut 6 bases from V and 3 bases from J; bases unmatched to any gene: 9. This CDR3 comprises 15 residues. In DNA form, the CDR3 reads TGCAGTGCCATGACAGGGGGTAGTCTCTACAATGAGCAGTTCTTC. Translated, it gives CSAMTGGSLYNEQFF.

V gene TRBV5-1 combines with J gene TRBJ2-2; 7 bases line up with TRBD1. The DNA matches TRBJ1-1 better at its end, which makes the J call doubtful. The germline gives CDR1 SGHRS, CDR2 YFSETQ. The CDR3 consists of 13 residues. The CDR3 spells CASRRGHQTEAFF. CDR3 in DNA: TGCGCCAGCAGGAGGGGGCATCAAACTGAAGCTTTCTTT.

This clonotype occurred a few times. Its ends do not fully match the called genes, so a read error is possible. The DNA for the CDR3 is TGTGCCACCAGTGGCCAGGGGGTAGCTCACGACTATGGCTACACCTTT. Encoded protein: CATSGQGVAHDYGYTF. The J gene is TRBJ1-2, the V gene TRBV15, with 7 bases that match TRBD1. Germline loops: CDR1 LNHNV, CDR2 YYDKDF (reference sequence). The CDR3 extends over 16 amino acids.

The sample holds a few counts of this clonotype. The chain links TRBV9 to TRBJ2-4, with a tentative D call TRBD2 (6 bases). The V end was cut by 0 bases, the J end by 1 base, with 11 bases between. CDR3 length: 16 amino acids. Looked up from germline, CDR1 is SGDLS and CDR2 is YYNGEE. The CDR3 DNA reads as TGTGCCAGCAGCGTAGACGGGGGTGGGGCCAAAAACATTCAGTACTTC. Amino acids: CASSVDGGGAKNIQYF.

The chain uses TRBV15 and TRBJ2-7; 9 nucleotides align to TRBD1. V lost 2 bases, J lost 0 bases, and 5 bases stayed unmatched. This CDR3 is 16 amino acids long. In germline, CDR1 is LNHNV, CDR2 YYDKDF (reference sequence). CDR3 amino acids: CATSRWGQGSSYEQYF. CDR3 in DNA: TGTGCCACCAGCAGATGGGGACAGGGCTCCTCCTACGAGCAGTACTTC.

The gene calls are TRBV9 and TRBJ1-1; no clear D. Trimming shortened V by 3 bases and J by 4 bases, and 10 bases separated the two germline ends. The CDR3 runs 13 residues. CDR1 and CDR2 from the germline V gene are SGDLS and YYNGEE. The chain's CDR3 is CASSAGGSTEAFF. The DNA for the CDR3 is TGTGCCAGCAGCGCGGGAGGGTCCACTGAAGCTTTCTTT.

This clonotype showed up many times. CDR3 loop: CASSQGRGLSNSPLHF. The DNA for the CDR3 is TGTGCCAGCAGCCAAGGCAGGGGCCTCTCTAATTCACCCCTCCACTTT. The chain joins TRBV4-2 to TRBJ1-6; the D gene is possibly TRBD1 (6 bases). Germline assignment: CDR1 LGHNA and CDR2 YNFKEQ. This CDR3 has 16 amino acids. V shed 1 base and J shed 6 bases, with 13 bases lying between them.

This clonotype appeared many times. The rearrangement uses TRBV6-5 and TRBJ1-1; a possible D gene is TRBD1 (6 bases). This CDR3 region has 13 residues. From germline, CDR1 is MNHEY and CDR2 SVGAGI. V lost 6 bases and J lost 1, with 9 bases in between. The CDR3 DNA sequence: TGTGCCAGCAGGATACAGGGGAACACTGAAGCTTTCTTT. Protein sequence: CASRIQGNTEAFF.

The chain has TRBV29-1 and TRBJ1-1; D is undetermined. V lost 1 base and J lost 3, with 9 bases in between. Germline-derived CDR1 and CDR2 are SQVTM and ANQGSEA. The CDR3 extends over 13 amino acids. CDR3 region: CSVEVGSYTEAFF. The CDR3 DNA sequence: TGCAGCGTTGAAGTCGGTTCGTACACTGAAGCTTTCTTT.

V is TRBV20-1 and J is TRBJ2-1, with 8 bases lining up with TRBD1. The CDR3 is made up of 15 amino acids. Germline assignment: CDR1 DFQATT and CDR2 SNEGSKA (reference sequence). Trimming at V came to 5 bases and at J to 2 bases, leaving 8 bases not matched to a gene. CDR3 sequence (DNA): TGCAGTGCTGCAACAGGGGGTAGCCCCTACAATGAGCAGTTCTTC. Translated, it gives CSAATGGSPYNEQFF.

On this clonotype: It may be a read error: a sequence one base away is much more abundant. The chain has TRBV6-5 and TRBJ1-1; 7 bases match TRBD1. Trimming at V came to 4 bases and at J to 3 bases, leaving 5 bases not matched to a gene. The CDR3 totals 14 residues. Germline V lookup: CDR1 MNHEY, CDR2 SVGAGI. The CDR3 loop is CASSSEGGYTEAFF. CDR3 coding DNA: TGTGCCAGCAGTTCCGAAGGGGGCTACACTGAAGCTTTCTTT.

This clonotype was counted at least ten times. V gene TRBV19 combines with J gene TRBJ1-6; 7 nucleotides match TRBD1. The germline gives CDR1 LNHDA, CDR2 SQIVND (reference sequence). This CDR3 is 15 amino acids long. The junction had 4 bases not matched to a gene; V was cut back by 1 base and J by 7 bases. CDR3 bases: TGTGCCAGTAGTATAGGGGACAGAATGAATTCACCCCTCCACTTT. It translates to CASSIGDRMNSPLHF.

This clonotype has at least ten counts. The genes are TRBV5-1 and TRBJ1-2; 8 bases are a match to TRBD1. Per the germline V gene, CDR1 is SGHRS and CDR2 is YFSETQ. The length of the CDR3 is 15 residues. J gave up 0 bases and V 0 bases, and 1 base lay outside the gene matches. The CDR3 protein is CASSLEQGANYGYTF. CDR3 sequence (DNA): TGCGCCAGCAGCTTGGAACAGGGGGCTAACTATGGCTACACCTTC.

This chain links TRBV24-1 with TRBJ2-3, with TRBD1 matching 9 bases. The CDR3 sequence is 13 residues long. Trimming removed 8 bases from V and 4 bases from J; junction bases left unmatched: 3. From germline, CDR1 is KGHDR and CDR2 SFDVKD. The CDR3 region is CATNTGGADTQYF. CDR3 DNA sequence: TGTGCCACCAACACAGGGGGCGCAGATACGCAGTATTTT.

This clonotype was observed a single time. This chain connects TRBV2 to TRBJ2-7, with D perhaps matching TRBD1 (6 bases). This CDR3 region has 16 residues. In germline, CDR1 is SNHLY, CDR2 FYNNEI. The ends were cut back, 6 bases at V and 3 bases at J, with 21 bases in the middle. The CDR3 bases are TGTGCCAGCAGCACCTCAGGGGCCGAGGGATTCTACGAGCAGTACTTC. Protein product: CASSTSGAEGFYEQYF. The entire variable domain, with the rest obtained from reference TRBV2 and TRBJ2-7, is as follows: EPEVTQTPSHQVTQMGQEVILRCVPISNHLYFYWYRQILGQKVEFLVSFYNNEISEKSEIFDDQFSVERPDGSNFTLKIRSTKLEDSAMYFCASSTSGAEGFYEQYFGPGTRLTVT.